A selection of T cell receptor beta chains follows, all from one sample in a study of cytomegalovirus exposure and HLA in healthy donors. Clones were sequenced by immunoSEQ multiplex PCR, and TCRdb holds only the in-frame ones, with some missing. Found here are about 180,000 clones, around 85% of them singletons; the top ten hold 15% to 20%. The sample taken for sequencing was PBMCs. These receptor sequences come from a young man in good health and CMV-seropositive. Both conserved end residues are part of each CDR3. The order of the fields is D gene, J gene, V gene, clone size, CDR3 DNA, CDR3 protein. D genes are given only for firm matches. Clone size, where shown, is once, few, many, or a class for clones that have expanded.

D: -; J: TRBJ2-5; V: TRBV4-1; size: -; DNA: TGCGCCAGCAGCCAAGACCGGCAGGGGTGGGGGACCCAGTACTTC; CDR3: CASSQDRQGWGTQYF
D: -; J: TRBJ1-1; V: TRBV5-1; size: few; DNA: TGCGCCAGCAGCTTGGGTGGAGGCACTGAAGCTTTCTTT; CDR3: CASSLGGGTEAFF
D: TRBD2; J: TRBJ2-7; V: TRBV25-1; size: -; DNA: TGTGCCAACCCGACACAGGGACTAGCGATTCCCTACGAGCAGTACTTC; CDR3: CANPTQGLAIPYEQYF
D: TRBD1; J: TRBJ2-5; V: TRBV4-1; size: -; DNA: TGCGCCAGCAGCCCTTGGGGGACAGGGGGCGAGACCCAGTACTTC; CDR3: CASSPWGTGGETQYF
D: TRBD1; J: TRBJ1-2; V: TRBV4-2; size: few; DNA: TGTGCCAGCAGCCAAGCAGAGGACAGGAACTATGGCTACACCTTC; CDR3: CASSQAEDRNYGYTF
D: -; J: TRBJ1-6; V: TRBV10-1; size: -; DNA: TGCGCCAGCAGTGACGGACAGTCCTATAATTCACCCCTCCACTTT; CDR3: CASSDGQSYNSPLHF
D: -; J: TRBJ1-1; V: TRBV5-1; size: -; DNA: TGCGCCAGCCGAACTCTTGACTTGAACACTGAAGCTTTCTTT; CDR3: CASRTLDLNTEAFF
D: -; J: TRBJ1-2; V: TRBV27; size: -; DNA: TGTGCCAGCAGTTCGCTTTCGGGACTTGGGAAGGGCTACACCTTC; CDR3: CASSSLSGLGKGYTF
D: -; J: TRBJ1-4; V: TRBV10-3; size: -; DNA: TGTGCCATCAGCAAAGAAGGGGCAACTAATGAAAAACTGTTTTTT; CDR3: CAISKEGATNEKLFF
D: -; J: TRBJ1-5; V: TRBV15; size: once; DNA: TGTGCCACCAGCAGAGATCAACAGCCCCAGCATTTT; CDR3: CATSRDQQPQHF
D: -; J: TRBJ1-2; V: TRBV28; size: -; DNA: TGTGCCAGCAGTTTACCGGGGTCGGCCTATGGCTACACCTTC; CDR3: CASSLPGSAYGYTF
D: TRBD1; J: TRBJ2-6; V: TRBV5-1; size: -; DNA: TGCGCCAGCAGCTTGGTCCGGGACAGCCTTTACTCTGGGGCCAACGTCCTGACTTTC; CDR3: CASSLVRDSLYSGANVLTF
D: -; J: TRBJ2-3; V: TRBV5-1; size: -; DNA: TGCGCCAGCAGCCTGGGGGTCGGGGGGCGCACAGATACGCAGTATTTT; CDR3: CASSLGVGGRTDTQYF
D: TRBD1; J: TRBJ1-6; V: TRBV30; size: -; DNA: TGTGCCTGGATATTCCCGGGACAGTATAATTCACCCCTCCACTTT; CDR3: CAWIFPGQYNSPLHF
D: TRBD2; J: TRBJ2-1; V: TRBV30; size: -; DNA: TGTGCCTGGAGTGTCGGGACTAGCGGGAGGGATGAGCAGTTCTTC; CDR3: CAWSVGTSGRDEQFF
D: TRBD1; J: TRBJ1-1; V: TRBV5-1; size: -; DNA: TGCGCCAGCAGCTTGGAGGGACAGGGCTTGAACACTGAAGCTTTCTTT; CDR3: CASSLEGQGLNTEAFF
D: -; J: TRBJ2-5; V: TRBV6-4; size: -; DNA: TGTGCCAGCAGCTACAGGGAAGGAGAGACCCAGTACTTC; CDR3: CASSYREGETQYF
D: -; J: TRBJ2-2; V: TRBV27; size: many; DNA: TGTGCCAGCATCCCCGCGGACACCGGGGAGCTGTTTTTT; CDR3: CASIPADTGELFF
D: -; J: TRBJ2-6; V: TRBV9; size: once; DNA: TGTGCCAGCAGCCCCGGGACTCTCTCTGGGGCCAACGTCCTGACTTTC; CDR3: CASSPGTLSGANVLTF
D: TRBD1; J: TRBJ1-2; V: TRBV14; size: -; DNA: TGTGCCAGCAGCCAAGGTGAAAGTCCCGGGACAGGGTTTGGCTACACCTTC; CDR3: CASSQGESPGTGFGYTF